This TCR beta chain was obtained from a study of blood T cells in healthy people across ages. Then a second PCR, running roughly 6 to 11 cycles, was carried out with a sample-barcoded 5' primer and a J-beta primer mix. MiXCR, run by TCRdb on the 5' RACE reads, gives a single entry per CDR3 protein. The table includes about 800,000 distinct CDR3 sequences, more than 20% detected once. The CDR3 spans 15 residues. Study results and limitations: Older age coincided with a roughly linear decline in TCR beta diversity per million T cells. Compared with aged donors, long-lived donors showed fewer expanded clones, suggesting selection.

With regard to this clonotype: Its antigen is still unknown.

The sample was also reused in another study, on T cells of mothers and their children. That paper notes: Overlap measured in related mother-child pairs was slightly, non-significantly higher than in unrelated pairs.

The source material was blood. The rearrangement links TRBV21-1 to TRBJ1-2; TRBD1 was called by the table and not checked on the DNA. TRBV21-1 has pseudogene status. This receptor was identified in a boy between 10 and 17 years old in good health. CDR3 DNA sequence: TGTGCCAGCAGCAAAGGGGGGGCGCCTAACTATGGCTACACCTTC. Translation gives CASSKGGAPNYGYTF.